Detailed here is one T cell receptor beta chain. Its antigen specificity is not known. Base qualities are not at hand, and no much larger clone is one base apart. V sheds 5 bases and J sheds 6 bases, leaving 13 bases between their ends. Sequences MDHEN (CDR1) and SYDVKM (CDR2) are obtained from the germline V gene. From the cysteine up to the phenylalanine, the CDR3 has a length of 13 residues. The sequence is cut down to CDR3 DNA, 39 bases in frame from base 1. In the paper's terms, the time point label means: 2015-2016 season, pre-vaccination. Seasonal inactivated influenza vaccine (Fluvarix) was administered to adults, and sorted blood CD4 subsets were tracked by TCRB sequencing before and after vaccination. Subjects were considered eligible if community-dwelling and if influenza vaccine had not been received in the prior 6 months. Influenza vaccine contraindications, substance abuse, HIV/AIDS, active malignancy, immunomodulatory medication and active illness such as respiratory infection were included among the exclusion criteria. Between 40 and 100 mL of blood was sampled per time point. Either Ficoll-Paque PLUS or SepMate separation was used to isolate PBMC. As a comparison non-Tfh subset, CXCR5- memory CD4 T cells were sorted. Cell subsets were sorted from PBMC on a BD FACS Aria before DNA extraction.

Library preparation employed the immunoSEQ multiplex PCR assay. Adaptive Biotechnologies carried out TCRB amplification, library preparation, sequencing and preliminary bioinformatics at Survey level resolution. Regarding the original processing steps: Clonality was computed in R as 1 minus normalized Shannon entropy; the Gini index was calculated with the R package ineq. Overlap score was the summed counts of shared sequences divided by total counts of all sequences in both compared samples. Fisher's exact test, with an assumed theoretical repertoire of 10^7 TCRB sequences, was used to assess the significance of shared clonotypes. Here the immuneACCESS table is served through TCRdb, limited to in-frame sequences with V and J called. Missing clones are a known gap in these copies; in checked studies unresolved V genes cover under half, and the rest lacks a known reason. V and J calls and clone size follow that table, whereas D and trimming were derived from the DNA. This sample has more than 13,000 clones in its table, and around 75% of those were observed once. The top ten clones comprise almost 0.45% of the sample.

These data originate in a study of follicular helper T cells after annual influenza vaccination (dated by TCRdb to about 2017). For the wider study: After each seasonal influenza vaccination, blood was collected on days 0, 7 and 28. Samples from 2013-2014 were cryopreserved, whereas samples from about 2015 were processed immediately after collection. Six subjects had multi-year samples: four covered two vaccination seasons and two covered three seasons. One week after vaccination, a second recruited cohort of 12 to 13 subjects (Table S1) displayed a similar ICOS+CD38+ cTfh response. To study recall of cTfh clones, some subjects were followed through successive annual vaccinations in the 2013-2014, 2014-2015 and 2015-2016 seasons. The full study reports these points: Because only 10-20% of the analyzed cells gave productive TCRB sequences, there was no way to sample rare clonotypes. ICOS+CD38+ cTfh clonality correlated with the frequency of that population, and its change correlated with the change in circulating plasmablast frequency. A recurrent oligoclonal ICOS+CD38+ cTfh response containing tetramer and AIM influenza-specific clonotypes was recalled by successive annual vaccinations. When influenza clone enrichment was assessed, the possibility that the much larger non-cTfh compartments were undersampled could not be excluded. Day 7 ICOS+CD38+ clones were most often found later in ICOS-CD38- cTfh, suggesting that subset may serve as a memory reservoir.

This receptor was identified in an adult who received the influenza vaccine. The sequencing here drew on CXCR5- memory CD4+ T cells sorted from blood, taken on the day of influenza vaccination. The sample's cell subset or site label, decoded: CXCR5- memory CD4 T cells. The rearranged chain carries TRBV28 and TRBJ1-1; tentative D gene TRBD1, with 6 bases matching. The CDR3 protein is CASSNGQLPEAFF. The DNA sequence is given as TGTGCCAGCAGTAATGGACAGCTGCCTGAAGCTTTCTTT.